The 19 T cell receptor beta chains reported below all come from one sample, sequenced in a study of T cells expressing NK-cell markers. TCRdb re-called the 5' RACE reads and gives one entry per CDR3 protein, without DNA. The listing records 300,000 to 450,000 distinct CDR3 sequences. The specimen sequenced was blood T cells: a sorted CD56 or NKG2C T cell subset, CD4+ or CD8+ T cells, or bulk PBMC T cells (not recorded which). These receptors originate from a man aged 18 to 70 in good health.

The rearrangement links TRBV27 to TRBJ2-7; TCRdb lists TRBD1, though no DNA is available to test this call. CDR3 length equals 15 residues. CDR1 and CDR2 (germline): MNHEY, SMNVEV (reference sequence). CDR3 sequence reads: CASSVPGQGVYEQYF.

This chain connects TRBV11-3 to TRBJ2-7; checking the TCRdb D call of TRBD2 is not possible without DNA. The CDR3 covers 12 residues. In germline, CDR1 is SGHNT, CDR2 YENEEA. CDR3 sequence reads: CASSDTAGEQYF.

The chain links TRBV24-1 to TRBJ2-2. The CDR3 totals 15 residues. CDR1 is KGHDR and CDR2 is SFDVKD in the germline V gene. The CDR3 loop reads CATSDRYANTGELFF.

The CDR3 region is CSARNDRGGTGELFF. The rearrangement joins TRBV20-1 to TRBJ2-2; TCRdb proposes TRBD1, but this gene call is untestable without DNA. This CDR3 contains 15 residues. CDR1 is DFQATT, CDR2 SNEGSKA, per germline (reference sequence).

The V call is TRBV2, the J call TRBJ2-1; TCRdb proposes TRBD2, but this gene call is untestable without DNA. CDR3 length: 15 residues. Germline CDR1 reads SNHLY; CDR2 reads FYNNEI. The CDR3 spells CASSELANLYNEQFF.

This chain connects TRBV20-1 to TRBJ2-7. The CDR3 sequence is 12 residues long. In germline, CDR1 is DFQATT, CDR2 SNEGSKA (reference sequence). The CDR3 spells CSARWSSYEQYF.

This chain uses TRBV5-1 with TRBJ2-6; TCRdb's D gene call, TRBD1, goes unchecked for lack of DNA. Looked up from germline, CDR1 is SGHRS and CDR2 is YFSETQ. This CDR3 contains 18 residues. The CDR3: CASSFRGPSLSGANVLTF.

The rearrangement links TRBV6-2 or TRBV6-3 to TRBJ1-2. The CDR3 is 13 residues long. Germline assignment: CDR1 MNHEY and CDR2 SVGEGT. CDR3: CASSYSTYYGYTF.

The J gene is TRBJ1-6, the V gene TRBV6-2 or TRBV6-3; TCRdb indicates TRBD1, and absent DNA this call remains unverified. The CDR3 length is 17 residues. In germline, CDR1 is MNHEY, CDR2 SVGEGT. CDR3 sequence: CASSYSFVQRRNSPLHF.

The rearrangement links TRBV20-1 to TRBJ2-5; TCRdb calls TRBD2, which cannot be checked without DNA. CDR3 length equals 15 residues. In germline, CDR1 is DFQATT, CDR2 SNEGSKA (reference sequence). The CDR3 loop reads CSATDVGTTLGTQYF.

The CDR3: CASRLGPFGETQYF. The chain combines TRBV12-3 or TRBV12-4 with TRBJ2-5. The CDR3 is 14 residues long.

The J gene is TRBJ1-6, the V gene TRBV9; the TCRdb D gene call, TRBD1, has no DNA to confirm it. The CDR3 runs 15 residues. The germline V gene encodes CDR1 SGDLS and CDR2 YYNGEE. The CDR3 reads CASRRDRGSNSPLHF.

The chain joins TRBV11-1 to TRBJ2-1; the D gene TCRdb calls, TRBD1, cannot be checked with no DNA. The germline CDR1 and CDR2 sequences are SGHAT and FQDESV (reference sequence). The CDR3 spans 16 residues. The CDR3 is CASSQGGRGGYNEQFF.

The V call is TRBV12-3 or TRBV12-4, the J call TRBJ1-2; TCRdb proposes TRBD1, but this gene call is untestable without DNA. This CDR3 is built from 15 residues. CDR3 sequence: CASSFRTGGADGYTF.

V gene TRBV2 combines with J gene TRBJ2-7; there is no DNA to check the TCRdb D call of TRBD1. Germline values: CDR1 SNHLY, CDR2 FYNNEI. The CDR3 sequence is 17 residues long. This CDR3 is CASSVIQGAQPGNEQYF.

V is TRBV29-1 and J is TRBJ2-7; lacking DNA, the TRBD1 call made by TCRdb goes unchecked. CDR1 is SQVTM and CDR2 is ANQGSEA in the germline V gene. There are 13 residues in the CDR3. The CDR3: CSVEVHVGGEQYF.

CDR3 sequence reads: CASSLDGAGKQETQYF. This chain connects TRBV7-9 to TRBJ2-5; TCRdb indicates TRBD2, and absent DNA this call remains unverified. The CDR3 is 16 residues long. CDR1 is SEHNR and CDR2 is FQNEAQ in the germline V gene (reference sequence). The whole variable domain, filled in from reference TRBV7-9 and TRBJ2-5, reads DTGVSQNPRHKITKRGQNVTFRCDPISEHNRLYWYRQTLGQGPEFLTYFQNEAQLEKSRLLSDRFSAERPKGSFSTLEIQRTEQGDSAMYLCASSLDGAGKQETQYFGPGTRLLVL.

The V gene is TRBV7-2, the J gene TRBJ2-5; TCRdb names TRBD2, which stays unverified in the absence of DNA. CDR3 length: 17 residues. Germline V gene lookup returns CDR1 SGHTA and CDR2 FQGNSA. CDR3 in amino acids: CASSFSSRTSGKETQYF.

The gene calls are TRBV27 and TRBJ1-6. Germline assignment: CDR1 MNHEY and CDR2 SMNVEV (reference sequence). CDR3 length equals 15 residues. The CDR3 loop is CASRRTQVYNSPLHF.